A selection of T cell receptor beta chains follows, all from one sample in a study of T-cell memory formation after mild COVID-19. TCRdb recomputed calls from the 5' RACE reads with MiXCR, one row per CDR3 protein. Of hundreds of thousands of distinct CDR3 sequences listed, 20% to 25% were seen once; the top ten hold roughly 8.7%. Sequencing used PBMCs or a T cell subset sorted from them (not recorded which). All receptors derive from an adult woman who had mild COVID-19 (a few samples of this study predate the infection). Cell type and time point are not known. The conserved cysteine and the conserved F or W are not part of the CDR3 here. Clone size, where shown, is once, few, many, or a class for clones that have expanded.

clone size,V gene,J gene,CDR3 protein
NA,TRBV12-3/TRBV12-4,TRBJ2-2,ASRHDRGRVSGELF
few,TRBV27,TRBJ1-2,ASSPSTGGVYGYT
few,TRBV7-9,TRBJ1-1,ASSRSDWEGGVEAF
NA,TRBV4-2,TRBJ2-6,ASSQGDSFSGANVLT
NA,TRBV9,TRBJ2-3,ASTLRGGDPTDTQY
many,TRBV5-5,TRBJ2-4,ASSLGNIQY
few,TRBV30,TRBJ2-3,ARGTSGRASTDTQY
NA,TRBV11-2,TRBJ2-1,ASSLIDGAAYNEQF
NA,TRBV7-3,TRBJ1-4,ASSFPDRGETDEKLF
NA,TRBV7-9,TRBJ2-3,ASSSLMDTQY
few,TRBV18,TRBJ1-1,ASSLMTGGNTEAF
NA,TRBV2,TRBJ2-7,ASSDGHYEQY
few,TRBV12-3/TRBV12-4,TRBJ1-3,ASSPGDSGNTIY
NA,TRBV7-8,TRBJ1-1,ASSLGRQGAGTEAF
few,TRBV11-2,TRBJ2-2,ASSLVIAVNTGELF
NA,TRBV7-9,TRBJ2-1,ASSCYNEQF
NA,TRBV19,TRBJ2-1,ASRPQVSSYNEQF
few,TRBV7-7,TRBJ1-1,ASSLRGKAF
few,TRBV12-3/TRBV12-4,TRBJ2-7,ASSPPGLAGEEMNRY
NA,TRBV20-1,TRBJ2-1,SARGGGGVSYNEQF
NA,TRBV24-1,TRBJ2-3,ATAGGMGTDTQY
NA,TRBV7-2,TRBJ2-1,ASSFPGLAGVGEQF
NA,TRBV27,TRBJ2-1,ASTPIDRDEQF
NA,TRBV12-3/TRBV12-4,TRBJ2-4,ASSIYPIEQNIQY
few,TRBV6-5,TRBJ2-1,ASQLAGHNEQF
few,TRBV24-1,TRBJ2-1,ATSDPGTGPEQF
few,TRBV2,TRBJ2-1,ASSRGTISYNEQF
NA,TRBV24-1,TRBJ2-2,ATSDAWGTENTGELF
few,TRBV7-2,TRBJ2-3,ASSQPVLLYGSSTDTQY
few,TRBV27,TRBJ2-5,ASSGYDRAGHQETQY